This entry lists 6 T cell receptor beta chains sequenced from one sample in a study of blood T cell repertoires in COVID-19. The assay was immunoSEQ multiplex PCR, and TCRdb's table has in-frame clones only and misses some. The sample contains about 82,000 clones, just under 85% of which appear only once. The sequenced sample was peripheral blood. These receptors all come from a man older than 75 with active or convalescent COVID-19.

This chain links TRBV6-1 with TRBJ1-2; D is ambiguous. Trimming stripped 8 bases from V and 0 bases from J, with 10 bases between. Germline values: CDR1 MNHNS, CDR2 SASEGT. The length of the CDR3 is 13 residues. In DNA, the CDR3 is TGTGCCAGCCGAGATACGGCTAACTATGGCTACACCTTC. Residues: CASRDTANYGYTF.

This clone was observed a single time. The chain carries TRBV12-3 or TRBV12-4 and TRBJ1-2; D remains ambiguous. The CDR3 has 13 residues. The V end was cut by 6 bases, the J end by 2 bases, with 10 bases between. The CDR3: CASSYQSNYGYTF. The CDR3, as DNA: TGTGCCAGCAGCTACCAAAGCAACTATGGCTACACCTTC.

The chain carries TRBV18 and TRBJ2-2; 10 nucleotides align to TRBD1. In germline, CDR1 is KGHSH, CDR2 LQKENI. J was trimmed by 4 bases and V by 0 bases; bases with no gene match: 5. This CDR3 contains 17 residues. CDR3 amino acids: CASSPPRGTGVTGELFF. The CDR3 bases are TGTGCCAGCTCACCACCGAGAGGGACAGGGGTCACCGGGGAGCTGTTTTTT.

The chain combines TRBV10-3 with TRBJ2-3; TRBD2 matches 10 bases. V lost 3 bases, J lost 2 bases, and 2 bases stayed unmatched. This CDR3 is 15 amino acids long. The V gene's germline CDR1 is ENHRY and CDR2 SYGVKD. As DNA, the CDR3 is TGTGCCATCAGTGAAAGCGGGAGGGTCACAGATACGCAGTATTTT. Amino acids: CAISESGRVTDTQYF.

This chain joins TRBV19 and TRBJ2-3, with 7 bases matching TRBD2. The CDR3 is 15 residues long. V lost 5 bases to trimming and J lost 7 bases; unmatched junction nucleotides: 12. Germline loops: CDR1 LNHDA, CDR2 SQIVND (reference sequence). The CDR3 sequence: CASSAEKRGRHTQYF. CDR3 nucleotide sequence: TGTGCCAGTAGTGCGGAAAAGCGGGGCCGGCATACGCAGTATTTT.

The gene calls are TRBV19 and TRBJ1-5, with 12 bases fitting TRBD1. Trimming removed 11 bases from V and 7 bases from J; junction bases left unmatched: 9. The CDR3 extends over 14 amino acids. Germline CDR1 and CDR2: LNHDA and SQIVND (reference sequence). In DNA form, the CDR3 reads TGTGCCGGGTCCGGGACAGGGGGCAGGCAGCCCCAGCATTTT. Encoded protein: CAGSGTGGRQPQHF.